This TCR beta chain was identified in a study of PD-L1 blockade in urothelial cancer. The count of this clone is one. The target antigen is unknown. Described time point: peripheral blood 6 weeks after treatment start. Each PCR received spiked synthetic TCR analog templates. The assay was immunoSEQ multiplex PCR, and TCRdb's table has in-frame clones only and misses some. This table has roughly 51,000 clones, roughly 88% appearing once. The study's findings and limits: Prediction of better survival came from below-median pretreatment blood TCR clonality.

J lost 0 bases, V lost 5 bases, and 7 bases had no gene match. CDR3 length: 15 residues. The germline gives CDR1 SGHVS, CDR2 FNYEAQ. The chain employs TRBV7-6 and TRBJ2-7; TRBD1 matches 7 bases. The sample here was PBMCs, taken around atezolizumab (anti-PD-L1) treatment. The TCR comes from a man in his fifties or sixties with urothelial cancer. CDR3 loop: CASSPSAGGSYEQYF. CDR3 coding DNA: TGTGCCAGCAGCCCCTCGGCAGGGGGCTCCTACGAGCAGTACTTC.